Only a few counts were recorded for the clone carrying this T cell receptor beta chain. Its antigen is as yet unknown. PCR primers comprised 60 Vbeta and 13 Jbeta primers. Authors' methods: About 12 million of tens of millions of unique TCR beta chains were shared, per a later count. Sequencing was performed with immunoSEQ multiplex PCR; in TCRdb, only in-frame clones are kept and a portion is missing. V, J and clone size were drawn from that table, and D and trimming were deduced from the DNA. The sample lists some 90,000 clones; around 78% were seen once. The data belong to a study of cytomegalovirus exposure and HLA in healthy donors. Study conclusions and caveats: 150 or so TCR beta chains were listed as cytomegalovirus-associated. For cytomegalovirus status, the classifier reportedly gave diagnoses with high specificity and sensitivity. Accurate prediction of HLA-A and HLA-B alleles (for most subjects) was reportedly achieved from TCR beta sequences.

Trimming removed 6 bases from V and 1 base from J, with 9 bases in between. Germline assignment: CDR1 SGHTA and CDR2 FQGTGA. This CDR3 has 14 residues. The TCR was taken from a male donor in good health and CMV-seropositive. The sample comprised PBMCs. This chain joins TRBV7-3 and TRBJ2-2, with D hard to call. The CDR3 nucleotides are TGTGCCAGCAGGGCGGCCCTGAACACCGGGGAGCTGTTTTTT. The encoded protein is CASRAALNTGELFF.